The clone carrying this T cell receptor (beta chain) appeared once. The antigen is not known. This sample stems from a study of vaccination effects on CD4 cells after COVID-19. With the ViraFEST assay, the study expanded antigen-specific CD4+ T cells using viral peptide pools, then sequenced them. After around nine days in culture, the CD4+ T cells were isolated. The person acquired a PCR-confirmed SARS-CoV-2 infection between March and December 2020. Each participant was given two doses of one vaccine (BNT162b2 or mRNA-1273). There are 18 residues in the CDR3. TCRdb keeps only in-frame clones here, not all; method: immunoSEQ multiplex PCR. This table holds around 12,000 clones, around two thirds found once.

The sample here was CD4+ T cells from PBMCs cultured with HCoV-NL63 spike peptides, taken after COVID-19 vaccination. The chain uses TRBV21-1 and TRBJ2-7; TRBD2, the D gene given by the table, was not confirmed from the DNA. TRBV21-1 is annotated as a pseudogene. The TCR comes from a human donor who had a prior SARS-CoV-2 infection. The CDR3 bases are TGTGCCAGCAGCAAAGCATGCGAGGCTAGCGGGGGGGCCTACGAGCAGTACTTC. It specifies CASSKACEASGGAYEQYF.